This TCR beta chain was sequenced during a study of blood T cell repertoires in COVID-19. Study information: T cells, B-cell-depleted T cells, or PBMCs provided the cDNA or gDNA that served as material.

The CDR3 sequence is 14 residues long. Germline V lookup: CDR1 MNHEY, CDR2 SVGAGI. Trimming removed 4 bases at V and 4 bases at J, with 11 bases between. The protocol was immunoSEQ multiplex PCR, while the TCRdb copy is restricted to in-frame clones and leaves out a portion. The sample yields roughly 250,000 clones, around 85% seen once. V usage is TRBV6-5 and J usage is TRBJ1-3; D gene ambiguous. This receptor was obtained from a human donor with COVID-19, enrolled during active disease. The donor label of this sample is uncertain. Sequenced: peripheral blood. CDR3 loop: CASSFTRGGNTIYF. The CDR3 nucleotides are TGTGCCAGCAGTTTCACCCGGGGAGGAAACACCATATATTTT.